The source of this T cell receptor beta chain is a study of spatial heterogeneity in lung cancer. Turning to the study itself: TCR and UMI combinations that were unique each appeared, on average, more than ten times in raw reads.

The library protocol tagged each TCR cDNA with a unique molecular identifier. TCRdb reprocessed the 5' RACE reads with MiXCR, giving one entry per CDR3 protein. The sample includes roughly 40,000 distinct CDR3 sequences, roughly 7% of them seen just once. This clonotype was detected only a few times. The germline gives CDR1 LGHDT, CDR2 YNNKEL (reference sequence). Deletions cut 4 bases from V and 3 bases from J, with 10 bases between. The CDR3 is 14 amino acids. Time point of the sample: sample taken at primary tumor resection. The sequenced material consisted of unsorted whole RNA from tumor, nontumor lung or frozen PBMC. The donors were fewer than 80 patients with non-small cell lung cancer that was early-stage and untreated.

The sequencing used PBMCs, collected at surgery. This receptor was obtained from a female donor with early-stage non-small cell lung cancer. V is TRBV3-1 and J is TRBJ2-1, with a weak D call TRBD1 (5 bases). The CDR3 is CASSLTDNYNEQFF. The CDR3 DNA follows: TGTGCCAGCAGCCTCACGGACAACTACAATGAGCAGTTCTTC.